One TCR beta chain is described in this entry. Sequenced by immunoSEQ multiplex PCR; TCRdb stores in-frame clones only, minus some. The sample lists approximately 220,000 clones, over 70% occurring once. This entry comes from a study of blood T cell repertoires in COVID-19. Overall study context: Sites across the United States, Italy and Spain contributed samples from acute and convalescent COVID-19.

The V and J ends lost 4 bases and 6 bases respectively, with 10 bases between them. The CDR3 has 13 residues. The TCR was taken from a woman over 75 with acute or convalescent COVID-19. Sequenced: peripheral blood. The genes are TRBV12-3 or TRBV12-4 and TRBJ2-1; TRBD1 is a possible D gene (6 bases). This CDR3 reads CASSSSRGNEQFF. The CDR3 DNA is TGTGCCAGCAGTTCCAGCAGGGGCAATGAGCAGTTCTTC.